One sample yielded the 8 T cell receptor beta chains listed below, sequenced in a study of human CD4 T cells and Enterobacteriaceae. All CD4+ cells other than CD45RA+CCR7+CD95- naive cells were sorted as memory, over 98% pure. Sequencing used immunoSEQ multiplex PCR; TCRdb keeps in-frame clones, though not all of them. The sample shows tens of thousands of clones, approximately 82% of them seen only once. The sample consisted of memory CD4+ T cells from blood. Receptor source: a human donor in good health.

The V call is TRBV7-3, the J call TRBJ2-2; 10 bases agree with TRBD2. After removal of 4 bases from V and 0 bases from J, the junction contained 5 bases not matched to a gene. The CDR3 totals 17 residues. Germline V gives CDR1 SGHTA, CDR2 FQGTGA. CDR3 coding DNA: TGTGCCAGCAGCTCTGGACTAGCGGAGACGAACACCGGGGAGCTGTTTTTT. This gives the protein CASSSGLAETNTGELFF.

This clone was counted a few times. V is TRBV2 and J is TRBJ1-1, with a possible D match to TRBD1 (6 bases). CDR3 size: 14 residues. Germline CDR1 SNHLY, CDR2 FYNNEI. V was pared by 7 bases and J by 4 bases, with 16 bases between. CDR3: CASTPQGGGTEAFF. The CDR3 coding sequence is TGTGCCAGCACCCCCCAGGGAGGGGGCACTGAAGCTTTCTTT. Full variable domain (outside the CDR3, taken from reference TRBV2 and TRBJ1-1): EPEVTQTPSHQVTQMGQEVILRCVPISNHLYFYWYRQILGQKVEFLVSFYNNEISEKSEIFDDQFSVERPDGSNFTLKIRSTKLEDSAMYFCASTPQGGGTEAFFGQGTRLTVV.

This clone was counted between two and nine times. The V call is TRBV15, the J call TRBJ1-4; no clear D gene. CDR1 and CDR2 (germline): LNHNV, YYDKDF (reference sequence). With 2 bases removed from V and 3 bases from J, the gap between germline ends came to 1 base. The CDR3 has 12 residues. In nucleotides, the CDR3 is TGTGCCACCAGCAGATCTAATGAAAAACTGTTTTTT. This gives the protein CATSRSNEKLFF.

The gene calls are TRBV11-3 and TRBJ2-7, with 10 bases fitting TRBD1. Germline V lookup: CDR1 SGHNT, CDR2 YENEEA. V gave up 4 bases and J gave up 5 bases; unmatched junction bases: 8. The length of the CDR3 is 15 residues. The CDR3 sequence: CASSSTGTGVHEQYF. In nucleotides, the CDR3 is TGTGCCAGCAGCTCAACCGGGACAGGGGTCCACGAGCAGTACTTC.

The CDR3 loop is CASSLGWSRGMGTEAFF. DNA for the CDR3: TGTGCCAGCAGCTTGGGATGGTCCCGGGGGATGGGGACTGAAGCTTTCTTT. This chain joins TRBV5-6 and TRBJ1-1; the D gene is possibly TRBD1 (5 bases). The ends were cut back, 0 bases at V and 5 bases at J, with 20 bases in the middle. This CDR3 comprises 17 residues. Germline CDR1 SGHDT, CDR2 YYEEEE.

V usage is TRBV25-1 and J usage is TRBJ1-1; D is unresolved. Germline CDR1 and CDR2: MGHDK and SYGVNS. V was clipped by 3 bases and J by 5 bases, with 7 bases between them. The CDR3 consists of 12 residues. In DNA, the CDR3 is TGTGCCAGCAGTGATCTCGGGACTGAAGCTTTCTTT. This codes for CASSDLGTEAFF.

This rearrangement joins TRBV9 to TRBJ1-2; 7 bases fit TRBD1. J lost 2 bases, V lost 5 bases, and 3 bases had no gene match. The CDR3 length is 13 residues. CDR1 and CDR2 (germline): SGDLS, YYNGEE. CDR3 region: CASRMGQNYGYTF. The CDR3 DNA follows: TGTGCCAGCAGAATGGGACAGAACTATGGCTACACCTTC.

The count of this clone is one. V gene TRBV5-1 combines with J gene TRBJ1-2, with D possibly matching TRBD1 (6 bases). V was clipped by 4 bases and J by 4 bases, with 23 bases between them. Germline CDR1 is SGHRS and CDR2 is YFSETQ. There are 17 residues in the CDR3. The CDR3 region is CASSPHHEQGSLYGYTF. In DNA form, the CDR3 reads TGCGCCAGCAGCCCCCACCATGAACAGGGTTCCCTCTATGGCTACACCTTC.